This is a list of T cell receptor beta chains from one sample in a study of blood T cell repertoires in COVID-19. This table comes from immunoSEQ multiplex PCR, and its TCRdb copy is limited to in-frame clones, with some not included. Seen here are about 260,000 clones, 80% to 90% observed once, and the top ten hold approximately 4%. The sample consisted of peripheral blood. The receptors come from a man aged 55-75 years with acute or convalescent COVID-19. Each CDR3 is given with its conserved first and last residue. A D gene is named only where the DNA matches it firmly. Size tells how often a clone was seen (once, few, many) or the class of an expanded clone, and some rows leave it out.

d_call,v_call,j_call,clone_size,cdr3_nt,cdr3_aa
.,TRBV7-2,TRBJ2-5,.,TGTGCCAGCAGCTTATGGGGGCATGACCAAGAGACCCAGTACTTC,CASSLWGHDQETQYF
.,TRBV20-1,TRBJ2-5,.,TGCAGTGCGACAACCCTAGAGACCCAGTACTTC,CSATTLETQYF
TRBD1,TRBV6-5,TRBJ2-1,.,TGTGCCAGTTTCCCGGGACAGGGGATCGGTGAGCAGTTCTTC,CASFPGQGIGEQFF
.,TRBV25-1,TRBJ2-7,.,TGTGCCAGCAGTGACCCCAGGGACAACGAGCAGTACTTC,CASSDPRDNEQYF
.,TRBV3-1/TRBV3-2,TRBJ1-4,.,TGTGCCAGCAGCCAAGAAGGCGGGGAAAAACTGTTTTTT,CASSQEGGEKLFF
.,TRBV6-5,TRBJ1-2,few,TGTGCCAGCGAGGGTCTCTATGGCTACACCTTC,CASEGLYGYTF
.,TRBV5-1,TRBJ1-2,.,TGTGCCAGCAGCTTGTTCTCCGGGATGGACTATGGCTACACCTTC,CASSLFSGMDYGYTF
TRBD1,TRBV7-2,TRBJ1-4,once,TGTGCCAGCAGCACCGGACAGGGGGTGGAAAAACTGTTTTTT,CASSTGQGVEKLFF
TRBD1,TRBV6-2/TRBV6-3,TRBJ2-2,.,TGTGCCAGCAGTTACTCAGGGACAGGGAGATCCGGGGAGCTGTTTTTT,CASSYSGTGRSGELFF
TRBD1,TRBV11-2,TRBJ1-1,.,TGTGCCAGCAGCTTAACAGGGGGCACTGAAGCTTTCTTT,CASSLTGGTEAFF
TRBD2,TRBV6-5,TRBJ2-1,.,TGTGCCAGCAAGAGAGCGGGGCACAATGAGCAGTTCTTC,CASKRAGHNEQFF
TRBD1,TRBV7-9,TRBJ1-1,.,TGTGCCAGCAGCGCAGGGGGCCACGACACTGAAGCTTTCTTT,CASSAGGHDTEAFF
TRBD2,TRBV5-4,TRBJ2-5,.,TGTGCCAGCAGCTTTCGCCTAGCGGGGCAAGAGACCCAGTACTTC,CASSFRLAGQETQYF
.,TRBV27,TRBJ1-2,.,TGTGCCAGCAGTTCCCCCTTGGCAGGCCACCGACCTGGGCGCTACACCTTC,CASSSPLAGHRPGRYTF
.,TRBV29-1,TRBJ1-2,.,TGCAGCGTTGAAGAGGCGGGGGAGGGCTACACCTTC,CSVEEAGEGYTF
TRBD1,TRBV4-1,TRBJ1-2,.,TGCGCCAGCAGCCAAGTCACGCTGGGACAGATCATTTTTAACTATGGCTACACCTTC,CASSQVTLGQIIFNYGYTF
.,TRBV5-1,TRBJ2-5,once,TGCGCCAGCAGCTTCGGGGAAGAGACCCAGTACTTC,CASSFGEETQYF
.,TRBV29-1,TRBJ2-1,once,TGCAGCGTTGTTGACATTCCAAACAACAATGAGCAGTTCTTC,CSVVDIPNNNEQFF
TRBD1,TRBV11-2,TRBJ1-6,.,TGTGCCAGCAGCTTACTGGGACAGACGAATTCACCCCTCCACTTT,CASSLLGQTNSPLHF
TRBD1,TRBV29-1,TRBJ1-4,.,TGCAGCGCCGGGACAGGCGGTGAAAAACTGTTTTTT,CSAGTGGEKLFF
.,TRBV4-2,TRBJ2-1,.,TGTGCCAGCAGCCAAGAAGAGGTAGCTGCCAATGAGCAGTTCTTC,CASSQEEVAANEQFF